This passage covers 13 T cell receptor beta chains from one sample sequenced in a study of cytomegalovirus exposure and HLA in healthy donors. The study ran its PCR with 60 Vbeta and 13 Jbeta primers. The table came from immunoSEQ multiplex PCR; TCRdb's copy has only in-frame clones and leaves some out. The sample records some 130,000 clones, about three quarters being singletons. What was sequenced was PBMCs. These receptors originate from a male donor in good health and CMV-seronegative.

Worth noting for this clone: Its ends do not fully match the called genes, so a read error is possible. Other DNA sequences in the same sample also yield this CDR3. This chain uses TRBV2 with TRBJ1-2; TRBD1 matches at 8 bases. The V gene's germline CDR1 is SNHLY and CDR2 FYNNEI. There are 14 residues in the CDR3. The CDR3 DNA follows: TGCGCCAGCAGTGAAGGACAGGGTACAGGTGGCTACACCTTC. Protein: CASSEGQGTGGYTF.

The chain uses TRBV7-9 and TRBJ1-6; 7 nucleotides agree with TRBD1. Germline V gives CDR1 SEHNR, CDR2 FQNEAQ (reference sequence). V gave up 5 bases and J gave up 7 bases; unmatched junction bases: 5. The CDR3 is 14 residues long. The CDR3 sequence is CASSAWDRNSPLHF. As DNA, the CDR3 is TGTGCCAGCAGCGCATGGGACAGAAATTCACCCCTCCACTTT.

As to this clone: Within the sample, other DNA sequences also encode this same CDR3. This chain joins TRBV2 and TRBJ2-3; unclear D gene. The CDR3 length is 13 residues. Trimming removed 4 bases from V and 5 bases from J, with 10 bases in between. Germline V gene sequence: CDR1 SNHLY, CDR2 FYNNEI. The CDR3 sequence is CASSVRKLDTQYF. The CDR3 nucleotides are TGTGCCAGCAGTGTGAGAAAGTTAGATACGCAGTATTTT.

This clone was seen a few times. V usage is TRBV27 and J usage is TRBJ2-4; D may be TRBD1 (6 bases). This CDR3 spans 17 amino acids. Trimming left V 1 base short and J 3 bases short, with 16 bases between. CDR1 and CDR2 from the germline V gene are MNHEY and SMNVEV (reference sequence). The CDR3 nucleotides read TGTGCCAGCAGTTTATACCCCTTGGGCAGGGGCAAAAACATTCAGTACTTC. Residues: CASSLYPLGRGKNIQYF.

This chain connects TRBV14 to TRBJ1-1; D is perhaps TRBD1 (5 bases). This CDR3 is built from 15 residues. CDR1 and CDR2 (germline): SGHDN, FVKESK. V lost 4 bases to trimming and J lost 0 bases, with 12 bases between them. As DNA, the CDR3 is TGTGCCAGCAGCCCCCAAGGGGTAGTGAACACTGAAGCTTTCTTT. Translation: CASSPQGVVNTEAFF.

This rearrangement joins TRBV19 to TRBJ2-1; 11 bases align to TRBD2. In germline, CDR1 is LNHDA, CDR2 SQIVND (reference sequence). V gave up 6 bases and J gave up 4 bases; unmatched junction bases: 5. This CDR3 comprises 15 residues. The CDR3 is CASSRGLAAYNEQFF. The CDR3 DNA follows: TGTGCCAGTAGCAGGGGACTAGCGGCATACAATGAGCAGTTCTTC.

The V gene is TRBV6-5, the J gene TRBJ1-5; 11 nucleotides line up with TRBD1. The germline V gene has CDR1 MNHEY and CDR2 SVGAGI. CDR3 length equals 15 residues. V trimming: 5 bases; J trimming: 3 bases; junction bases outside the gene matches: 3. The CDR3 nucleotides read TGTGCCAGCAGTGCGGACAGGGGGCCCAATCAGCCCCAGCATTTT. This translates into CASSADRGPNQPQHF.

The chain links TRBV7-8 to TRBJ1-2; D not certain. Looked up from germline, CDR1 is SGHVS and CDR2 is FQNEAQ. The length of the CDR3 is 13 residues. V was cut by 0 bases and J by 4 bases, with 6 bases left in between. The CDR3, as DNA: TGTGCCAGCAGCTTAGCAGAGGTCTATGGCTACACCTTC. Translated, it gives CASSLAEVYGYTF.

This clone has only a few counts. CDR3 bases: TGTGCCAGCCGACCCGAGAGGGTTGGCAATCAGCCCCAGCATTTT. Translated, it gives CASRPERVGNQPQHF. The V call is TRBV27, the J call TRBJ1-5; D remains ambiguous. CDR3 length: 15 residues. CDR1 MNHEY and CDR2 SMNVEV come from the germline V gene (reference sequence). V lost 8 bases and J 2 bases, leaving 16 bases between the germline ends.

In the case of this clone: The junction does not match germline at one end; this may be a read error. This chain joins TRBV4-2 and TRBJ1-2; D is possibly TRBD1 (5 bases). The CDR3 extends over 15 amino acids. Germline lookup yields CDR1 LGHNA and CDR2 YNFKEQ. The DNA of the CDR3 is TGTGCCAGCAGTCAAGAACGCCGGGACTCGGGGGGCTACACCTTC. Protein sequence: CASSQERRDSGGYTF.

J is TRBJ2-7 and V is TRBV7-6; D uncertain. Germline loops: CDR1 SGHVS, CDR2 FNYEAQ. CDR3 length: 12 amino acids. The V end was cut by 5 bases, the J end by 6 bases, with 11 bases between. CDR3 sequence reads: CASSQTESEQYF. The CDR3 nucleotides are TGTGCCAGCAGCCAGACGGAGAGCGAGCAGTACTTC.

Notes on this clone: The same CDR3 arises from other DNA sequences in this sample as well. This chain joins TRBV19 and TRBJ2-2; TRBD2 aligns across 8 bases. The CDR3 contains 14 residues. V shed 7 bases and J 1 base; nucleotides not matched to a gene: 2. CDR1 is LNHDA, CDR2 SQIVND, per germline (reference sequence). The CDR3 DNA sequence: TGTGCCAGTAATGCGGGGGGGAACACCGGGGAGCTGTTTTTT. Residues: CASNAGGNTGELFF.

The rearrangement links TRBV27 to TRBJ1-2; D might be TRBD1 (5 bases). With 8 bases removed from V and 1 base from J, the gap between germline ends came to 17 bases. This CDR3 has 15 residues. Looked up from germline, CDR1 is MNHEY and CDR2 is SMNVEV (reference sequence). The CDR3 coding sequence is TGTGCCAGCTTGAGCTCGGGGAGGGGTAACTATGGCTACACCTTC. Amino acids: CASLSSGRGNYGYTF.